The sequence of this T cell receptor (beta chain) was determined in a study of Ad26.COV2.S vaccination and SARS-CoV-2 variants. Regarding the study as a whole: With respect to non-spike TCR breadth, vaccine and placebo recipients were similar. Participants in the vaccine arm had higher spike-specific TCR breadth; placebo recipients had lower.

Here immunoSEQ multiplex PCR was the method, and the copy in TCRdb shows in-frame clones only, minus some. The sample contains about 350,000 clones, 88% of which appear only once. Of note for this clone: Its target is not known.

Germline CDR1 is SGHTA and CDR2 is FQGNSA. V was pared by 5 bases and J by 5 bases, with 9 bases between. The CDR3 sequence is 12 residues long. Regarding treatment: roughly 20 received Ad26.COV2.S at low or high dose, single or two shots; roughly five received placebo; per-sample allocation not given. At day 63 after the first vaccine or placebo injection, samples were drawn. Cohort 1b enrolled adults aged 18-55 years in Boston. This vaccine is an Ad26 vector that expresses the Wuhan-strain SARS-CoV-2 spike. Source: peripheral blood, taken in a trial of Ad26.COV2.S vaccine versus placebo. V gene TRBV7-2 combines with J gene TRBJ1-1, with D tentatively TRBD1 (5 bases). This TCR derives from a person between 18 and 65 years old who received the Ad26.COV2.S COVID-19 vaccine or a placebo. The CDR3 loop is CASSQRGTEAFF. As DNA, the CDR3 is TGTGCCAGCAGCCAGCGGGGGACTGAAGCTTTCTTT.